This TCR beta chain was profiled in a study of blood T cell repertoires in COVID-19. Study information: Collection of acute and convalescent COVID-19 samples took place in the United States, Italy and Spain. PBMCs, B-cell-depleted T cells, or T cells were the source of the cDNA or gDNA that made up the material.

Per germline, CDR1 SGHVS and CDR2 FQNEAQ. With V trimmed by 4 bases and J by 7 bases, 11 bases remained unmatched. The CDR3 length is 16 residues. Original data processing: Amplified reference gene primers provided the basis for estimating nucleated cell counts. Sequencing used immunoSEQ multiplex PCR; TCRdb keeps in-frame clones, though not all of them. The DNA gave D and trimming, while V, J and clone size come from that table. The sample has a few hundred thousand clones, around 87% seen once. The gene calls are TRBV7-8 and TRBJ2-1, with 9 bases identical to TRBD1. Sequencing was performed on peripheral blood. The TCR originated in a human donor in a cohort sampled during active COVID-19. The CDR3 DNA is TGTGCCAGCAGCTCGACGGGACAGGGTGGTAGGAATGAGCAGTTCTTC. Protein sequence: CASSSTGQGGRNEQFF.